This TCR beta chain was profiled in a study of cytomegalovirus exposure and HLA in healthy donors. Study summary: Inside one of the first data releases sat some 85 million unique TCRs taken from HLA-typed donors. Findings of the study overall: Later analysis revealed greater clonal expansion in HLA-associated TCR beta chains than in equally common others.

CDR1 MNHEY and CDR2 SMNVEV come from the germline V gene (reference sequence). Trimming cost V 3 bases and J 8 bases, with 11 bases left between them. The CDR3 extends over 13 amino acids. It was with 60 Vbeta and 13 Jbeta primers that the PCR ran. Assay: immunoSEQ multiplex PCR; the TCRdb copy retains only in-frame clones and omits some. This listing includes about 110,000 clones. On this clone: The target antigen is unknown.

The sequencing sample was made of PBMCs. The rearrangement links TRBV27 to TRBJ2-1, with a weak D call TRBD2 (5 bases). This TCR derives from a man in his forties or fifties in good health and CMV-seropositive. The CDR3 DNA follows: TGTGCCAGCAGTTTTCCTAGCCGGCATGAGCAGTTCTTC. Its translation: CASSFPSRHEQFF.